The following is a T cell receptor (beta chain) sequence with its context. These data are taken from a study of cytomegalovirus exposure and HLA in healthy donors. With 1 base clipped from V and 1 base from J, the junction kept 6 bases outside the gene matches. Germline V gives CDR1 LGHNA, CDR2 YNFKEQ. This CDR3 comprises 18 residues. The primer mix had 60 Vbeta and 13 Jbeta primers. Generated by immunoSEQ multiplex PCR, the TCRdb table keeps only in-frame clones and is missing some. This listing includes roughly 55,000 clones. The chain employs TRBV4-2 and TRBJ2-5, with 13 bases matching TRBD2. This receptor was identified in a middle-aged man in good health and CMV-seropositive. Sequenced material: PBMCs. In nucleotides, the CDR3 is TGTGCCAGCAGCCAAGTACTAGCGGGGGGGATAATCCAAGAGACCCAGTACTTC. This gives the protein CASSQVLAGGIIQETQYF.